These 18 T cell receptor beta chains originate from one sample sequenced in a study of blood T cell repertoires in COVID-19. Sequencing used immunoSEQ multiplex PCR; TCRdb keeps in-frame clones, though not all of them. Of 200,000 to 300,000 clones listed, 70% to 90% were seen once; the top ten hold roughly 5.6%. Sequencing was performed on peripheral blood. These receptors came from a woman aged 55-69 years with COVID-19, enrolled during active disease.

This rearrangement joins TRBV3-1 (or the pseudogene TRBV3-2) to TRBJ1-5; TRBD1 matches 9 bases. This CDR3 has 20 residues. J gave up 0 bases and V 0 bases, and 12 bases lay outside the gene matches. CDR1 and CDR2 (germline): LGHDT, YNNKEL (reference sequence). As DNA, the CDR3 is TGTGCCAGCAGCCAAGAGTTCCCACAGGGGGCGAGGGTTAGCAATCAGCCCCAGCATTTT. Protein: CASSQEFPQGARVSNQPQHF.

V gene TRBV4-3 combines with J gene TRBJ2-1; TRBD2 aligns across 8 bases. Germline V gene sequence: CDR1 LGHNA, CDR2 YSLEER. The CDR3 is 19 residues long. The trim removed 0 bases at V and 3 bases at J, leaving 13 bases unmatched. CDR3 sequence: CASSQDSASLAGLYNEQFF. In nucleotides, the CDR3 is TGCGCCAGCAGCCAAGATTCGGCCTCTCTAGCGGGTCTCTACAATGAGCAGTTCTTC.

The V call is TRBV3-1 (or the pseudogene TRBV3-2), the J call TRBJ1-3, with D hard to call. This CDR3 region has 15 residues. Germline V lookup: CDR1 LGHDT, CDR2 YNNKEL (reference sequence). The ends were cut back, 3 bases at V and 0 bases at J, with 9 bases in the middle. The CDR3 protein is CASSQDSYSGNTIYF. The CDR3 DNA sequence: TGTGCCAGCAGCCAGGACTCATACTCTGGAAACACCATATATTTT.

This clone was counted once. The J gene is TRBJ2-1, the V gene TRBV4-3; TRBD2 matches at 11 bases. The germline V gene has CDR1 LGHNA and CDR2 YSLEER. The CDR3 runs to 16 residues. Trimming removed 0 bases from V and 8 bases from J; junction bases left unmatched: 6. The CDR3 loop is CASSQDVAGGLYEQFF. The CDR3 DNA sequence: TGCGCCAGCAGCCAAGATGTAGCGGGAGGGCTTTATGAGCAGTTCTTC.

This clone has a single count. The gene calls are TRBV25-1 and TRBJ1-2, with D uncertain. Germline CDR1 and CDR2: MGHDK and SYGVNS. The V and J ends lost 1 base and 9 bases respectively, with 12 bases between them. The CDR3 has 13 residues. CDR3 in amino acids: CASSESGEARYTF. The CDR3 DNA reads as TGTGCCAGCAGTGAATCCGGGGAGGCTCGCTACACCTTC.

The chain joins TRBV7-8 to TRBJ1-3, with 7 bases lining up with TRBD1. Germline-derived CDR1 and CDR2 are SGHVS and FQNEAQ. Germline trimming cut 1 base from V and 0 bases from J; bases unmatched to any gene: 3. This CDR3 is built from 16 residues. The CDR3 loop reads CASSLGRGISGNTIYF. In DNA form, the CDR3 reads TGTGCCAGCAGCTTAGGCAGGGGGATCTCTGGAAACACCATATATTTT.

The chain recombines TRBV5-5 with TRBJ2-1; possible D gene TRBD2, 6 bases. Trimming stripped 4 bases from V and 0 bases from J, with 14 bases between. From germline, CDR1 is SGHKS and CDR2 YYEKEE (reference sequence). CDR3 length: 16 residues. As DNA, the CDR3 is TGTGCCAGCAGCCGCCAGGAGGGGAGCTCCTACAATGAGCAGTTCTTC. It encodes CASSRQEGSSYNEQFF.

The rearrangement joins TRBV3-1 (or the pseudogene TRBV3-2) to TRBJ2-1; 9 nucleotides line up with TRBD2. With V trimmed by 3 bases and J by 5 bases, 8 bases remained unmatched. The germline CDR1 and CDR2 sequences are LGHDT and YNNKEL (reference sequence). This CDR3 is 16 amino acids long. CDR3 sequence (DNA): TGTGCCAGCAGCCACAGCCTCCTAGCGGGGAACAATGAGCAGTTCTTC. Translating gives CASSHSLLAGNNEQFF.

V usage is TRBV19 and J usage is TRBJ2-3; 8 positions match TRBD1. The germline V gene has CDR1 LNHDA and CDR2 SQIVND (reference sequence). The ends lost 3 bases at V and 6 bases at J; junction bases unmatched: 8. This CDR3 has 15 amino acids. The DNA for the CDR3 is TGTGCCAGTAGTATCTCAGGGGGCTTTAGTGATACGCAGTATTTT. Amino acid sequence: CASSISGGFSDTQYF.

V and J are TRBV6-5 and TRBJ1-5, with D possibly matching TRBD1 (6 bases). There are 13 residues in the CDR3. Trimming cost V 6 bases and J 7 bases, with 13 bases left between them. Germline CDR1 reads MNHEY; CDR2 reads SVGAGI. CDR3 in amino acids: CASREGGMQPQHF. The CDR3 coding sequence is TGTGCCAGCAGAGAGGGGGGGATGCAGCCCCAGCATTTT.

This chain links TRBV19 with TRBJ2-6; 7 nucleotides agree with TRBD1. This CDR3 is 16 amino acids long. Looked up from germline, CDR1 is LNHDA and CDR2 is SQIVND (reference sequence). With 6 bases clipped from V and 3 bases from J, the junction kept 8 bases outside the gene matches. The DNA for the CDR3 is TGTGCCAGTAGCTTTCAAACAGGGGTTGGGGCCAACGTCCTGACTTTC. The encoded protein is CASSFQTGVGANVLTF.

The rearrangement links TRBV28 to TRBJ2-7; D is perhaps TRBD2 (6 bases). Germline V gene data show CDR1 as MDHEN and CDR2 as SYDVKM. CDR3 size: 12 residues. With 5 bases removed from V and 7 bases from J, the gap between germline ends came to 12 bases. Here the CDR3 DNA reads TGTGCCAGCAGTACAACTAGCTGGGAGCAGTACTTC. This codes for CASSTTSWEQYF.

The chain employs TRBV20-1 and TRBJ2-7, with D perhaps matching TRBD1 (6 bases). Trimming shortened V by 4 bases and J by 9 bases, and 7 bases separated the two germline ends. The CDR3 length is 9 residues. From germline, CDR1 is DFQATT and CDR2 SNEGSKA (reference sequence). For the CDR3, the DNA is TGCAGTGCTACAGGGGTGCAGTACTTC. Protein: CSATGVQYF.

This chain connects TRBV13 to TRBJ1-2; D not certain. The CDR3 is 15 amino acids. Germline CDR1 and CDR2: PRHDT and FYEKMQ (reference sequence). Trimming took 5 bases from V and 4 from J, leaving 17 bases between them. The chain's CDR3 is CASSLQTLGGYGYTF. Here the CDR3 DNA reads TGTGCCAGCAGCCTTCAGACCCTCGGAGGCTATGGCTACACCTTC. Together with reference TRBV13 and TRBJ1-2, the CDR3 gives the full variable domain: AAGVIQSPRHLIKEKRETATLKCYPIPRHDTVYWYQQGPGQDPQFLISFYEKMQSDKGSIPDRFSAQQFSDYHSELNMSSLELGDSALYFCASSLQTLGGYGYTFGSGTRLTVV.

In its sample, this clone was seen once. CDR3 residues: CASSQAGTSVALSEQYF. The CDR3 bases are TGTGCCAGCAGCCAAGCCGGGACTAGCGTAGCCCTCTCCGAGCAGTACTTC. The rearrangement uses TRBV4-2 and TRBJ2-7; TRBD2 aligns across 10 bases. V trimming: 1 base; J trimming: 6 bases; junction bases outside the gene matches: 12. CDR1 LGHNA and CDR2 YNFKEQ come from the germline V gene. The CDR3 is 17 amino acids.

This clone was found a few times. The chain has TRBV4-3 and TRBJ2-7, with 10 positions matching TRBD1. The CDR3 contains 16 residues. In germline, CDR1 is LGHNA, CDR2 YSLEER. After removal of 3 bases from V and 1 base from J, the junction contained 6 bases not matched to a gene. In nucleotides, the CDR3 is TGCGCCAGCAGCCAGCTGGGACAGGGGCTTTCCTACGAGCAGTACTTC. Residues: CASSQLGQGLSYEQYF.

The gene calls are TRBV2 and TRBJ2-2, with 8 bases fitting TRBD1. Germline loops: CDR1 SNHLY, CDR2 FYNNEI. Unmatched junction bases numbered 8, after V lost 7 bases and J lost 1 base. The CDR3 is 16 residues long. In nucleotides, the CDR3 is TGTGCCAGCAAGTTTTTCGGACAGGGGAACACCGGGGAGCTGTTTTTT. Translated: CASKFFGQGNTGELFF. Drawing the rest from reference TRBV2 and TRBJ2-2, the complete variable domain is EPEVTQTPSHQVTQMGQEVILRCVPISNHLYFYWYRQILGQKVEFLVSFYNNEISEKSEIFDDQFSVERPDGSNFTLKIRSTKLEDSAMYFCASKFFGQGNTGELFFGEGSRLTVL.

The gene calls are TRBV18 and TRBJ2-5; the D gene is possibly TRBD1 (6 bases). The CDR3 consists of 13 residues. Deletions cut 2 bases from V and 4 bases from J, with 8 bases between. The germline gives CDR1 KGHSH, CDR2 LQKENI. CDR3 amino acids: CASSPKQGETQYF. The CDR3, as DNA: TGTGCCAGCTCACCAAAACAGGGAGAGACCCAGTACTTC.